A single sample is the source of the 19 T cell receptor beta chains below, sequenced in a study of blood T cell repertoires in COVID-19. Some clones are missing from TCRdb's copy, which holds only in-frame ones; the method was immunoSEQ multiplex PCR. This table holds about 430,000 clones, 70% to 90% found once. Sequencing was carried out using PBMCs or T cells enriched from blood (not recorded which). The receptors derive from a young woman who had been exposed to COVID-19.

The V gene is TRBV30, the J gene TRBJ2-7; D is possibly TRBD1 (6 bases). Germline V gives CDR1 GTSNPN, CDR2 SVGIG (reference sequence). Trimming removed 8 bases at V and 1 base at J, with 15 bases between. CDR3 length: 13 residues. CDR3 sequence reads: CARGQGHSYEQYF. The CDR3 DNA sequence: TGTGCCCGGGGCCAGGGACATTCCTACGAGCAGTACTTC.

V usage is TRBV28 and J usage is TRBJ1-6; D possibly corresponds to TRBD1 (5 bases). The CDR3 spans 17 residues. The germline CDR1 and CDR2 sequences are MDHEN and SYDVKM. V lost 5 bases and J 6 bases, leaving 20 bases between the germline ends. The CDR3 is CASSGIKRGVLNSPLHF. The CDR3 nucleotides are TGTGCCAGCAGTGGTATTAAGCGGGGGGTTCTTAATTCACCCCTCCACTTT.

This chain joins TRBV5-1 and TRBJ2-7; tentatively, D is TRBD2 (5 bases). Trimming shortened V by 2 bases and J by 4 bases, and 10 bases separated the two germline ends. The CDR3 length is 13 residues. Per germline, CDR1 SGHRS and CDR2 YFSETQ. The CDR3 DNA is TGCGCCAGCAGCTTTGGTGGAGGATACGAGCAGTACTTC. Translating it yields CASSFGGGYEQYF.

The chain links TRBV9 to TRBJ1-4; D ambiguous. The CDR3 runs to 14 residues. Per the germline V gene, CDR1 is SGDLS and CDR2 is YYNGEE. The V end was cut by 1 base, the J end by 6 bases, with 10 bases between. CDR3 amino acids: CASSVRGLDEKLFF. The CDR3 nucleotides are TGTGCCAGCAGCGTACGCGGGTTGGATGAAAAACTGTTTTTT.

The gene calls are TRBV7-2 and TRBJ1-4; TRBD1 matches 7 bases. The V gene end was trimmed by 5 bases and the J gene end by 5 bases; junction bases not matched to a gene: 5. Germline-derived CDR1 and CDR2 are SGHTA and FQGNSA. The CDR3 spans 14 residues. The CDR3 coding sequence is TGTGCCAGCAGCCCACGGGACAGAAATGAAAAACTGTTTTTT. This codes for CASSPRDRNEKLFF.

The chain recombines TRBV15 with TRBJ2-1; D is ambiguous. Trimming shortened V by 2 bases and J by 7 bases, and 12 bases separated the two germline ends. CDR3 length: 14 amino acids. Per the germline V gene, CDR1 is LNHNV and CDR2 is YYDKDF (reference sequence). The CDR3 region is CATSRTIGRNEQFF. CDR3 DNA sequence: TGTGCCACCAGCAGAACTATCGGAAGGAATGAGCAGTTCTTC.

The chain links TRBV5-1 to TRBJ2-7; TRBD1 agrees at 8 bases. Germline values: CDR1 SGHRS, CDR2 YFSETQ. Germline trimming cut 5 bases from V and 5 bases from J; bases unmatched to any gene: 12. The CDR3 contains 15 residues. The CDR3 nucleotides read TGCGCCAGCAGAGAGGACAGGGTTTTGGCTGACGAGCAGTACTTC. It is translated as CASREDRVLADEQYF.

This sequence joins TRBV25-1 and TRBJ1-6, with unresolved D. The V end was cut by 6 bases, the J end by 14 bases, with 14 bases between. The CDR3 runs 12 residues. Looked up from germline, CDR1 is MGHDK and CDR2 is SYGVNS. CDR3 sequence reads: CASSEGGLALHF. CDR3 in DNA: TGTGCCAGCAGCGAGGGAGGGCTGGCCCTCCACTTT.

The chain recombines TRBV6-5 with TRBJ2-3; a possible D gene is TRBD1 (6 bases). This CDR3 region has 14 residues. Looked up from germline, CDR1 is MNHEY and CDR2 is SVGAGI. Trimming cost V 9 bases and J 3 bases, with 16 bases left between them. The CDR3 here is CASQPNRATDTQYF. The CDR3 DNA reads TGTGCCAGTCAACCTAACAGGGCAACAGATACGCAGTATTTT.

The chain uses TRBV6-5 and TRBJ1-2, with D possibly TRBD1 on 5 matching bases. The ends were cut back, 6 bases at V and 4 bases at J, with 12 bases in the middle. From germline, CDR1 is MNHEY and CDR2 SVGAGI. This CDR3 contains 13 residues. CDR3 sequence: CASSQRDFYGYTF. The CDR3 DNA reads as TGTGCCAGCAGCCAGAGGGACTTCTATGGCTACACCTTC.

The chain combines TRBV18 with TRBJ2-5; possible D gene TRBD2, 6 bases. Germline V gene data show CDR1 as KGHSH and CDR2 as LQKENI. With 1 base removed from V and 3 bases from J, the gap between germline ends came to 9 bases. The CDR3 extends over 14 amino acids. CDR3 region: CASSPHPGEETQYF. Here the CDR3 DNA reads TGTGCCAGCTCACCACATCCGGGGGAAGAGACCCAGTACTTC.

The V and J genes are TRBV5-1 and TRBJ1-1, with 10 positions matching TRBD1. The CDR3 is made up of 16 amino acids. The trim removed 2 bases at V and 1 base at J, leaving 5 bases unmatched. Germline V gene sequence: CDR1 SGHRS, CDR2 YFSETQ. The CDR3, as DNA: TGCGCCAGCAGCTTTTCGGGACAGGGGAGGAACACTGAAGCTTTCTTT. Residues: CASSFSGQGRNTEAFF.

As DNA, the CDR3 is TGTGCCAGCAGCCAAGATGCGGTTTCCTCCTACGAGCAGTACTTC. Its translation is CASSQDAVSSYEQYF. The V and J genes are TRBV4-2 and TRBJ2-7; no clear D. Germline values: CDR1 LGHNA, CDR2 YNFKEQ. The CDR3 is 15 residues long. The germline V and J ends were trimmed by 0 bases and 0 bases, with 9 bases remaining between them.

V is TRBV4-1 and J is TRBJ1-1, with TRBD1 matching 8 bases. With V trimmed by 4 bases and J by 7 bases, 14 bases remained unmatched. Germline V gene data show CDR1 as MGHRA and CDR2 as YSYEKL. This CDR3 contains 16 residues. CDR3 DNA sequence: TGCGCCAGCAGCCCAACCCCGACAGGGGTTCTAGGTGAAGCTTTCTTT. This codes for CASSPTPTGVLGEAFF.

This clone showed up just once. This sequence joins TRBV6-5 and TRBJ1-6; 7 nucleotides agree with TRBD1. V lost 6 bases and J lost 7; bases outside the gene matches: 6. Germline V lookup: CDR1 MNHEY, CDR2 SVGAGI. This CDR3 region has 14 residues. CDR3 bases: TGTGCCAGCAGATCCACAGGGGAAAATTCACCCCTCCACTTT. Translated: CASRSTGENSPLHF.

J is TRBJ2-5 and V is TRBV20-1; maybe TRBD1 (6 bases). The germline V gene has CDR1 DFQATT and CDR2 SNEGSKA (reference sequence). V lost 3 bases and J 3 bases, leaving 11 bases between the germline ends. CDR3 length: 13 amino acids. CDR3 residues: CSASVQGKETQYF. Written as DNA, the CDR3 is TGCAGTGCTAGTGTACAGGGTAAAGAGACCCAGTACTTC.

Written as DNA, the CDR3 is TGTGCCAGCTCACCAACCGGGACAGGCTTTTCGAACACTGAAGCTTTCTTT. Its protein product is CASSPTGTGFSNTEAFF. The rearrangement joins TRBV18 to TRBJ1-1; 8 bases line up with TRBD1. The germline CDR1 and CDR2 sequences are KGHSH and LQKENI. J was trimmed by 1 base and V by 2 bases; bases with no gene match: 9. This CDR3 comprises 17 residues.

The rearrangement links TRBV11-3 to TRBJ2-2; perhaps TRBD2 as D (5 bases). V gave up 4 bases and J gave up 3 bases, with 15 bases separating them. There are 16 residues in the CDR3. The germline gives CDR1 SGHNT, CDR2 YENEEA. CDR3 residues: CASSSGVARDTGELFF. The CDR3 DNA reads TGTGCCAGCAGCTCCGGGGTAGCAAGAGACACCGGGGAGCTGTTTTTT.

The chain links TRBV15 to TRBJ2-1, with D possibly matching TRBD2 (5 bases). Trimming removed 7 bases at V and 4 bases at J, with 17 bases between. Germline lookup yields CDR1 LNHNV and CDR2 YYDKDF (reference sequence). The CDR3 runs 15 residues. CDR3 in DNA: TGTGCCACCACCCCGACCCGGGGAAAATACAATGAGCAGTTCTTC. Protein: CATTPTRGKYNEQFF.